These 9 T cell receptor beta chains were all obtained from the same sample, sequenced in a study of immune cell composition in non-small cell lung cancer. Profiled with immunoSEQ multiplex PCR; TCRdb holds only in-frame clones, not every one. This sample carries roughly 15,000 clones, approximately 84% of them seen once, and the ten largest clones take roughly 11%. Material: lung tumor tissue. All receptors derive from a human donor with non-small cell lung cancer.

V is TRBV11-3 and J is TRBJ2-1, with 9 bases lining up with TRBD2. Germline values: CDR1 SGHNT, CDR2 YENEEA. This CDR3 is built from 14 residues. V gave up 6 bases and J gave up 4 bases; unmatched junction bases: 4. CDR3 amino acids: CASRGGRGYNEQFF. DNA for the CDR3: TGTGCCAGCAGAGGCGGGAGGGGTTACAATGAGCAGTTCTTC.

The chain links TRBV9 to TRBJ2-1; no definite D call. Per germline, CDR1 SGDLS and CDR2 YYNGEE. This CDR3 spans 11 amino acids. V was pared by 4 bases and J by 5 bases, with 4 bases between. The CDR3 is CASSQNNEQFF. CDR3 DNA: TGTGCCAGCAGCCAGAACAATGAGCAGTTCTTC.

The chain carries TRBV20-1 and TRBJ2-3; D remains ambiguous. This CDR3 comprises 10 residues. The V end was cut by 4 bases, the J end by 3 bases, with 2 bases between. Looked up from germline, CDR1 is DFQATT and CDR2 is SNEGSKA (reference sequence). CDR3 in DNA: TGCAGTGCTACAACAGATACGCAGTATTTT. Translated: CSATTDTQYF.

CDR3 region: CASSTGLAVNTQYF. The CDR3 nucleotides read TGTGCCAGCAGCACGGGACTAGCGGTGAATACGCAGTATTTT. The chain couples TRBV7-9 to TRBJ2-3; 11 bases are a match to TRBD2. This CDR3 region has 14 residues. Germline V gene data show CDR1 as SEHNR and CDR2 as FQNEAQ (reference sequence). V trimming: 5 bases; J trimming: 7 bases; junction bases outside the gene matches: 5.

In its sample, this clone ranks as large (0.1 to 1%). The V gene is TRBV2, the J gene TRBJ1-5, with 7 bases fitting TRBD1. V was pared by 6 bases and J by 5 bases, with 16 bases of the junction left unmatched. The CDR3 is made up of 17 amino acids. Germline CDR1 SNHLY, CDR2 FYNNEI. The CDR3 spells CASRESSGDSFYQPQHF. The CDR3 nucleotides read TGTGCCAGCAGGGAGAGCTCGGGGGACAGCTTCTATCAGCCCCAGCATTTT.

The chain links TRBV20-1 to TRBJ2-1; D remains ambiguous. The CDR3 runs 11 residues. In germline, CDR1 is DFQATT, CDR2 SNEGSKA (reference sequence). The V end lost 2 bases, the J end lost 7 bases, and 6 bases lay between the germline ends. The CDR3 DNA sequence: TGCAGTGCTAGACCTAAGAATGAGCAGTTCTTC. Protein sequence: CSARPKNEQFF.

This chain links TRBV11-2 with TRBJ2-5; D possibly corresponds to TRBD2 (6 bases). CDR1 is SGHAT and CDR2 is FQNNGV in the germline V gene. The CDR3 runs 14 residues. V was trimmed by 0 bases and J by 4 bases, leaving 9 bases between them. CDR3 sequence: CASSLEISGETQYF. As DNA, the CDR3 is TGTGCCAGCAGCTTAGAAATTAGCGGAGAGACCCAGTACTTC.

The rearrangement links TRBV5-5 to TRBJ1-3, with 7 bases lining up with TRBD1. The CDR3 length is 16 residues. Unmatched junction bases numbered 6, after V lost 0 bases and J lost 3 bases. Per the germline V gene, CDR1 is SGHKS and CDR2 is YYEKEE (reference sequence). CDR3: CASSLAGRGYGNTIYF. The CDR3 bases are TGTGCCAGCAGCTTGGCAGGCAGGGGGTATGGAAACACCATATATTTT.

This chain joins TRBV5-5 and TRBJ2-7; possible D gene TRBD2, 5 bases. CDR1 is SGHKS and CDR2 is YYEKEE in the germline V gene (reference sequence). There are 14 residues in the CDR3. V gave up 6 bases and J gave up 3 bases, with 16 bases separating them. The CDR3 is CASTPGWTHYEQYF. DNA of the CDR3: TGTGCCAGCACCCCCGGCTGGACTCACTACGAGCAGTACTTC.